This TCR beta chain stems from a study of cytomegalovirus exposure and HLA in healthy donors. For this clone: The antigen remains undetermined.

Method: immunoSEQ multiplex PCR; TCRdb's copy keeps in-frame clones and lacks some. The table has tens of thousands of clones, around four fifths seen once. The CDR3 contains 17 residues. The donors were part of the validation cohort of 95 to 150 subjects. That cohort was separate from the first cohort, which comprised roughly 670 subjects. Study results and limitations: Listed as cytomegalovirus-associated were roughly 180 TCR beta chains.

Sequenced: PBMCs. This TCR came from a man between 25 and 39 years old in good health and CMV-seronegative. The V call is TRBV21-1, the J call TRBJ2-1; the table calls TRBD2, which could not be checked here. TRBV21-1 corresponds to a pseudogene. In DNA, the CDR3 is TGTGCCAGCAGCAAAGTCTGGCGGGGGGATCACTACAATGAGCAGTTCTTC. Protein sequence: CASSKVWRGDHYNEQFF.